The rows below give T cell receptor beta chains drawn from one sample of a study of blood T cells in healthy people across ages. TCRdb re-derived calls from the 5' RACE reads in MiXCR, one entry per CDR3 protein. The sample includes 850,000 to 950,000 distinct CDR3 sequences, more than 25% seen only once; the top ten take around 15%. The sequenced sample consisted of blood. All receptors come from a woman of 80 years or more in good health. CDR3s include the opening cysteine and the closing phenylalanine or tryptophan. The D gene is left open where the match is weak. Size is omitted from some rows. Given values are once, few, many or a class for expanded clones.

d_gene	v_gene	abundance	j_gene	CDR3nt	CDR3aa
NA	TRBV10-2	NA	TRBJ1-1	TGCGCCAGCAGAGGAGCCAGGATGAACACTGAAGCTTTCTTT	CASRGARMNTEAFF
NA	TRBV7-2	NA	TRBJ2-1	TGTGCCAGCAGCTCTCCTCCCCGGACAAATGAGCAGTTCTTC	CASSSPPRTNEQFF
NA	TRBV5-1	few	TRBJ2-2	TGCGCCAGCAGCTTGGGGTTTCGTGGGGACTTTAACACCGGGGAGCTGTTTTTT	CASSLGFRGDFNTGELFF
NA	TRBV2	few	TRBJ1-6	TGTGCCAGCAAAAAGGGGCCCCCTAATTCACCCCTCCACTTT	CASKKGPPNSPLHF
NA	TRBV7-2	NA	TRBJ1-4	TGTGCCAGCAGCTTAAGAGGCCCCGGGGGCTTCGGCGAAAAACTGTTTTTT	CASSLRGPGGFGEKLFF
NA	TRBV30	few	TRBJ2-3	TGTGCCTGGAGAGAAGGGGGGCCAGATACGCAGTATTTT	CAWREGGPDTQYF
NA	TRBV29-1	many	TRBJ1-1	TGCAGCGCACACCCGGGTAACACTGAAGCTTTCTTT	CSAHPGNTEAFF
TRBD2	TRBV5-1	NA	TRBJ2-5	TGCGCCAGCAGCCTCGGACTAGCGGGGGCCCCTAAGTACTTT	CASSLGLAGAPKYF
NA	TRBV12-2	NA	TRBJ2-5	TGTGCAAGTCGCTTAATAGGCGGGGGAGAGACCCAGTACTTC	CASRLIGGGETQYF
NA	TRBV12-3/TRBV12-4	NA	TRBJ1-2	TGTGCCAGCACTGACAGCTATGGCTACACCTTC	CASTDSYGYTF
NA	TRBV3-1	many	TRBJ1-5	TGTGCCAGCAGCCAAGACACTAGCAATCAGCCCCAGCATTTT	CASSQDTSNQPQHF
NA	TRBV4-3	once	TRBJ2-2	TGCGCCAGCAGCCCCTGGGCCACCGGGGAGCTGTTTTTT	CASSPWATGELFF
NA	TRBV25-1	many	TRBJ1-6	TGTGCCAGCAGTCGAAACATCGATTCACCCCTCCACTTT	CASSRNIDSPLHF
TRBD1	TRBV28	few	TRBJ2-5	TGTGCCAGCGAGACAGGGACCCAAGAGACCCAGTACTTC	CASETGTQETQYF
NA	TRBV5-6	NA	TRBJ1-1	TGTGCCAGCAGTCGTCCGTCTTCGATCACAGTGAACACTGAAGCTTTCTTT	CASSRPSSITVNTEAFF
TRBD1	TRBV6-1	NA	TRBJ2-5	TGTGCCAGCAGTTTGACAGGGCTAGCCGAGACCCAGTACTTC	CASSLTGLAETQYF
NA	TRBV5-1	few	TRBJ1-1	TGCGCCAGCAGCAACCCACCAGGGAACACTGAAGCTTTCTTT	CASSNPPGNTEAFF
NA	TRBV7-2	few	TRBJ1-4	TGTGCCAGCAGCCTGGGACTTAGGGATGAAAAACTGTTTTTT	CASSLGLRDEKLFF
TRBD1	TRBV18	many	TRBJ2-7	TGTGCCAGCTCAGCGACAGGGGTCGAGCAGTACTTC	CASSATGVEQYF
TRBD2	TRBV7-9	NA	TRBJ2-1	TGTGCCAGCAGCTATCTCGGGGGGATCACCTACAATGAGCAGTTCTTC	CASSYLGGITYNEQFF
TRBD1	TRBV29-1	NA	TRBJ1-1	TGCAGCGTTGAATCTGTCCCGGGACAGGGATTAAACACTGAAGCTTTCTTT	CSVESVPGQGLNTEAFF
TRBD2	TRBV6-2/TRBV6-3	many	TRBJ2-3	TGTGCCAGCAGTTACTCGACGGGACTAAACGCAGATACGCAGTATTTT	CASSYSTGLNADTQYF
NA	TRBV12-3/TRBV12-4	few	TRBJ2-3	TGTGCCAGCAGTTTCGGCAGCGTGAGCGCAGATACGGAGTATTTT	CASSFGSVSADTEYF
TRBD1	TRBV18	NA	TRBJ1-6	TGTGCCAGCTCACCACCGAACAGGGGGTATTCACCCCGCCACTTT	CASSPPNRGYSPRHF
TRBD2	TRBV6-5	many	TRBJ2-1	TGTGCCAGCAGAGCGGGGGGGCCAAACAATGAGCAGTTCTTC	CASRAGGPNNEQFF
NA	TRBV4-3	many	TRBJ1-5	TGCGCCAGCAGCCAAGGACAGACCAATCAGCCCCAGCATTTT	CASSQGQTNQPQHF
TRBD1	TRBV20-1	NA	TRBJ1-2	TGCAGTGCTAGAGATAGGACAGGGCAAAAGGGTTATGGCTACACCTTC	CSARDRTGQKGYGYTF
NA	TRBV4-2	few	TRBJ1-4	TGTGCCAGCAGCCAAGTTGGGACCGAGCAAAAACTGTTTTTT	CASSQVGTEQKLFF
NA	TRBV7-9	many	TRBJ2-5	TGTGCCAGCAGCTTACGCCCCTACAACCAGAGAGAGACCCAGTACTTC	CASSLRPYNQRETQYF
NA	TRBV20-1	NA	TRBJ1-1	TGCAGTGCTAGTAGCGGAGGGAGGCCTGAAGCTTTCTTT	CSASSGGRPEAFF
TRBD1	TRBV7-9	many	TRBJ2-5	TGTGCCAGCAGCCTCCCTAGGGGGCTTGAGACCCAGTACTTC	CASSLPRGLETQYF
TRBD2	TRBV12-3/TRBV12-4	NA	TRBJ2-1	TGTGCCAGCGCTGGACTAGCGGGGGGGCTCAATGAGCAGTTCTTC	CASAGLAGGLNEQFF
NA	TRBV3-1	NA	TRBJ2-7	TGTGCCAGCAGCCAAGATGTGGGGCCGCTGTCCTACAAGGAGCAGTACTTC	CASSQDVGPLSYKEQYF
NA	TRBV27	many	TRBJ1-2	TGTGCCAGCAGTCCCCAGGTGAGGGGCGATGGCTACACCTTC	CASSPQVRGDGYTF
NA	TRBV5-5	NA	TRBJ1-1	TGTGCCAGCAGCGATGCCCTACCCTTCACTGAAGCTTTCTTT	CASSDALPFTEAFF
NA	TRBV6-2/TRBV6-3	few	TRBJ2-1	TGTGCCAGCAGTTACGGACATAACAATGAGCAGTTCTTC	CASSYGHNNEQFF
TRBD1	TRBV12-3/TRBV12-4	NA	TRBJ2-2	TGTGCCAGCAGTTCCCGACAGGGGCCCGGGGAGCTGTTTTTT	CASSSRQGPGELFF
NA	TRBV7-9	many	TRBJ2-4	TGTGCCAGCAGCTTAGGGGGGAACATTCAGTACTTC	CASSLGGNIQYF
TRBD2	TRBV10-3	NA	TRBJ2-2	TGTGCCATCAGAGGGACTAGCGGGGGGGGACCGAACACCGGGGAGCTGTTTTTT	CAIRGTSGGGPNTGELFF
NA	TRBV7-2	NA	TRBJ1-5	TGTGCCAGCAGCCTCAGGGCTGGCAGCAATCAGCCCCAGCATTTT	CASSLRAGSNQPQHF
NA	TRBV10-3	many	TRBJ1-1	TGTGCCATCAGTGAAAGGACATCCGCCACTGAAGCTTTCTTT	CAISERTSATEAFF
NA	TRBV20-1	few	TRBJ1-1	TGCAGTGCTAACGGACGGACGAACACTGAAGCTTTCTTT	CSANGRTNTEAFF
TRBD2	TRBV4-3	NA	TRBJ2-1	TGCGCCAGCAGCCAAGATAGTGCGGGAGCCTACAATGAGCAGTTCTTC	CASSQDSAGAYNEQFF
TRBD2	TRBV30	NA	TRBJ2-7	TGTGCCTGGAGTCCCTTTCTAGCGGGGGGGATTTACGAGCAGTACTTC	CAWSPFLAGGIYEQYF
NA	TRBV6-5	NA	TRBJ1-4	TGTGCCAGCAGTCTGACCGCTTCAACTAATGAAAAACTGTTTTTT	CASSLTASTNEKLFF
TRBD2	TRBV5-5	many	TRBJ2-3	TGTGCCAGCAGCTTACCACTCCTAGCGGCAAGCACAGATACGCAGTATTTT	CASSLPLLAASTDTQYF
TRBD1	TRBV5-5	many	TRBJ1-2	TGTGCCAGCAGCTTGGAAGACAGGGTTTCTGGTGGCTACACCTTC	CASSLEDRVSGGYTF